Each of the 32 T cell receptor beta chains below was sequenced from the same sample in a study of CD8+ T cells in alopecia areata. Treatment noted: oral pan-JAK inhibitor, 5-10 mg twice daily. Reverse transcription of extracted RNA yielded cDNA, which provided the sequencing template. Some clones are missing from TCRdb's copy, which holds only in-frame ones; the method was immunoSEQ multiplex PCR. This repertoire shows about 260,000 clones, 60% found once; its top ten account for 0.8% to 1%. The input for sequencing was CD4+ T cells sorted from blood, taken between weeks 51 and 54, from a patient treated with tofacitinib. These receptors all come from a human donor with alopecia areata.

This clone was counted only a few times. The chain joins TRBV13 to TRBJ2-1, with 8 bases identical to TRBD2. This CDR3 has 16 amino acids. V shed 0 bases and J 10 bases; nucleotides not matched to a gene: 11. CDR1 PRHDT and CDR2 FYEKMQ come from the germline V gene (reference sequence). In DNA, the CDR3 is TGTGCCAGCAGCTTAGGCCCAGCGGGGGCTCCTTGGGAGCAGTTCTTC. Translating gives CASSLGPAGAPWEQFF.

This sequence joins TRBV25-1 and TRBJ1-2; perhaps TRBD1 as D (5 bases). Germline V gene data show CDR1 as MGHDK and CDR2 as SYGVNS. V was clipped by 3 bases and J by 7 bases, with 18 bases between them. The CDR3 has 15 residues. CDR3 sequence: CASSEEGRVKLGYTF. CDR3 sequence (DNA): TGTGCCAGCAGTGAGGAGGGGAGGGTGAAACTTGGCTACACCTTC.

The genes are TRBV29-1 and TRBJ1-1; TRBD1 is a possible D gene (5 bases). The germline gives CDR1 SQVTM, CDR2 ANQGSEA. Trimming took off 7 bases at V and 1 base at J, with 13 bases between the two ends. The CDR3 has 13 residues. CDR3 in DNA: TGCAGCGCCGAGGAGGGGTGGAACACTGAAGCTTTCTTT. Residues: CSAEEGWNTEAFF.

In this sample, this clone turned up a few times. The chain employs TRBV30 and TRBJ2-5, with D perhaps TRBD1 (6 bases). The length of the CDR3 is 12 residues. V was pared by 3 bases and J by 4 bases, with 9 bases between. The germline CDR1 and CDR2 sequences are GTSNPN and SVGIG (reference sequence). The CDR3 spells CAWRDRRETQYF. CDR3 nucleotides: TGTGCCTGGAGGGACAGACGAGAGACCCAGTACTTC.

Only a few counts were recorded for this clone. CDR3 in DNA: TGTGCCAGCAGTAACCGAGAGGGAGAGACCCAGTACTTC. This codes for CASSNREGETQYF. This chain joins TRBV6-5 and TRBJ2-5; TRBD2 is a possible D gene (5 bases). Between the trimmed V and J ends, which lost 5 bases and 4 bases, there was a span of 11 bases. Germline V gene sequence: CDR1 MNHEY, CDR2 SVGAGI. The length of the CDR3 is 13 residues.

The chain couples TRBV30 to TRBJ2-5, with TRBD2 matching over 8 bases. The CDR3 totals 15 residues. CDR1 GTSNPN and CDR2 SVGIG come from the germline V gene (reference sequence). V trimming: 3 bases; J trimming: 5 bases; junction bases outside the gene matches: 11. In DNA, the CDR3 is TGTGCCTGGAGCCGTTCGGGGGGGGCGTGGGAGACCCAGTACTTC. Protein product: CAWSRSGGAWETQYF.

The CDR3 loop reads CASSQGYGQTQYF. CDR3 DNA: TGTGCCAGCAGCCAAGGTTACGGCCAGACCCAGTACTTC. The rearrangement joins TRBV14 to TRBJ2-5, with D unresolved. This CDR3 has 13 amino acids. The V gene lost 1 base and the J gene lost 6 bases, with 9 bases spanning the gap. CDR1 and CDR2 from the germline V gene are SGHDN and FVKESK.

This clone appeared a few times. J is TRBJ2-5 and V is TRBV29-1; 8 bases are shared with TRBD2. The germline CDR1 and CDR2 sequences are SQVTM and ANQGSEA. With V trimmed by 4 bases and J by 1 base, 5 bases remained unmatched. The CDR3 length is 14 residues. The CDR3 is CSVVVAGRQETQYF. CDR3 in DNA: TGCAGCGTTGTCGTAGCGGGGCGCCAAGAGACCCAGTACTTC.

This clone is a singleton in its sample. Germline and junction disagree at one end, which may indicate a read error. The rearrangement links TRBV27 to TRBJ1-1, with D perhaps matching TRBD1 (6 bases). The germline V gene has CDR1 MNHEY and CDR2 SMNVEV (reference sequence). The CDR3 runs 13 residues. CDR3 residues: CATSGGWDTEAFF. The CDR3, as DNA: TGTGCCACCAGTGGGGGCTGGGACACTGAAGCTTTCTTT.

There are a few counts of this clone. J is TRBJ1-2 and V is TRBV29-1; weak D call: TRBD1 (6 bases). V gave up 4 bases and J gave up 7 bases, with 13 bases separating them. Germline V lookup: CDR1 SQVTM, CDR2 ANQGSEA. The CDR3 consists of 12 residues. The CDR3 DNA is TGCAGCGTTGGACAGGCCTTAGGTGGCTACACCTTC. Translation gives CSVGQALGGYTF.

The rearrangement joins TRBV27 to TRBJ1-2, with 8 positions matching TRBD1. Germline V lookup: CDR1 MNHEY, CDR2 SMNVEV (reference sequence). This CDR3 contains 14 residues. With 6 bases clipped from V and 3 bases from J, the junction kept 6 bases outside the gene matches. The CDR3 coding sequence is TGTGCCAGCAGAGAGACAGGGGCATACTATGGCTACACCTTC. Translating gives CASRETGAYYGYTF.

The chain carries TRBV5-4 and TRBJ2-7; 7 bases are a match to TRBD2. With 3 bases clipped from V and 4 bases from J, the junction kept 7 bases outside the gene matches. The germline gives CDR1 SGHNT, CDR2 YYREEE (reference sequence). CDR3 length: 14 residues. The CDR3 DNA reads TGTGCCAGCAGCTCCAGGGACTACCTTTACGAGCAGTACTTC. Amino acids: CASSSRDYLYEQYF.

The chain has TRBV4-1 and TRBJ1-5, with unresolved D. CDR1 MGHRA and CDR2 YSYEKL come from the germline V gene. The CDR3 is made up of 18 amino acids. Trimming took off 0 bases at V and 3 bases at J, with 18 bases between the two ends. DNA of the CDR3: TGCGCCAGCAGCCAAGAATCTTTCACGGCTTCGGTCAATCAGCCCCAGCATTTT. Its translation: CASSQESFTASVNQPQHF.

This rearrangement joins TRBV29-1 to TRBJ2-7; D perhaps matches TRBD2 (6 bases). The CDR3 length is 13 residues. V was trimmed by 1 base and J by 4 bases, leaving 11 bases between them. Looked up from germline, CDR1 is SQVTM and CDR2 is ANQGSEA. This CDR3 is CSVEGGERYEQYF. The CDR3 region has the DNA TGCAGCGTTGAAGGGGGGGAAAGGTACGAGCAGTACTTC.

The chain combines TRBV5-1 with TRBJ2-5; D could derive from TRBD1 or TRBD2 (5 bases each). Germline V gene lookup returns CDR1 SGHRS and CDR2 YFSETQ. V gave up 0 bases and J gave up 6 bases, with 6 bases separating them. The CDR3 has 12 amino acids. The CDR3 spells CASSLEGQTQYF. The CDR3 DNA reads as TGCGCCAGCAGCTTGGAGGGACAGACCCAGTACTTC.

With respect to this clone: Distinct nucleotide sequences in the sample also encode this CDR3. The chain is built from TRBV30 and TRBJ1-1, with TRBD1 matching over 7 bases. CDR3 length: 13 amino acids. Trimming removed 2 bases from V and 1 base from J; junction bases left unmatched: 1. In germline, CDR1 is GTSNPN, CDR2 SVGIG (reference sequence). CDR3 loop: CAWSRQGNTEAFF. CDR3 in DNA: TGTGCCTGGAGTCGACAGGGGAACACTGAAGCTTTCTTT.

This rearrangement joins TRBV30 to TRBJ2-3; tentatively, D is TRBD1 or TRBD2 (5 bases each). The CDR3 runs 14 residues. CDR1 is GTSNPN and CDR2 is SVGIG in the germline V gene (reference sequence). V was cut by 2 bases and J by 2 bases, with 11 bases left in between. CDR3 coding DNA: TGTGCCTGGAGTATGCTGGGGGTCACAGATACGCAGTATTTT. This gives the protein CAWSMLGVTDTQYF.

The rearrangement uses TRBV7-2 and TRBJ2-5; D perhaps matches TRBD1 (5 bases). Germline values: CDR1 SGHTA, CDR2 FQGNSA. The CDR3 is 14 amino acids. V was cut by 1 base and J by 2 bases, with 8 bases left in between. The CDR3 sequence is CASSLGGQQETQYF. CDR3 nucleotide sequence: TGTGCCAGCAGCTTAGGGGGCCAGCAAGAGACCCAGTACTTC.

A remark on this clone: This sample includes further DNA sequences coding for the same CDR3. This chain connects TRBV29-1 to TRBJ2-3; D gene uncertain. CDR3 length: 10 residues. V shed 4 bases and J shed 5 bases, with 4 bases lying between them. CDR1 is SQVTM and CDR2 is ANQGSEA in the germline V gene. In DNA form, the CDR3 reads TGCAGCGTTGGGGGAGATACGCAGTATTTT. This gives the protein CSVGGDTQYF.

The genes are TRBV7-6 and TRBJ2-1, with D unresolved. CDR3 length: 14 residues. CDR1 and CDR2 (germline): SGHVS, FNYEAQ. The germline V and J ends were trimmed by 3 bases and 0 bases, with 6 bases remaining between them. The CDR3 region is CASSFESSYNEQFF. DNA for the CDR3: TGTGCCAGCAGCTTCGAGAGCTCCTACAATGAGCAGTTCTTC.

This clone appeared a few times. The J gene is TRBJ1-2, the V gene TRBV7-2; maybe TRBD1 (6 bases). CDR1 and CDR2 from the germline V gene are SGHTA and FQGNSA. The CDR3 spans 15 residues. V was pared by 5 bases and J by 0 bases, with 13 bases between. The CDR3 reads CASSLGQSANYGYTF. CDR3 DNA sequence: TGTGCCAGCAGCCTCGGACAGTCCGCTAACTATGGCTACACCTTC. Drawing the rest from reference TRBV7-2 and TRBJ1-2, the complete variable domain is GAGVSQSPSNKVTEKGKDVELRCDPISGHTALYWYRQSLGQGLEFLIYFQGNSAPDKSGLPSDRFSAERTGGSVSTLTIQRTQQEDSAVYLCASSLGQSANYGYTFGSGTRLTVV.

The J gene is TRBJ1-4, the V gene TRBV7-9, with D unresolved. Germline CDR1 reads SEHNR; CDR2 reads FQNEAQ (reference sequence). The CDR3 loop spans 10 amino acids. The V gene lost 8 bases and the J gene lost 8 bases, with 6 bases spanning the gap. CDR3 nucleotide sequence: TGTGCCAGCGACCCGGAAAAACTGTTTTTT. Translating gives CASDPEKLFF.

CDR3 protein: CASSGVGGPRETQYF. Here the CDR3 DNA reads TGTGCCAGCAGTGGAGTGGGGGGGCCTCGAGAGACCCAGTACTTC. This chain links TRBV2 with TRBJ2-5, with D possibly matching TRBD2 (7 bases). Trimming took 4 bases from V and 4 from J, leaving 16 bases between them. This CDR3 has 15 amino acids. The germline CDR1 and CDR2 sequences are SNHLY and FYNNEI. The full variable domain, its missing parts supplied by reference TRBV2 and TRBJ2-5, is EPEVTQTPSHQVTQMGQEVILRCVPISNHLYFYWYRQILGQKVEFLVSFYNNEISEKSEIFDDQFSVERPDGSNFTLKIRSTKLEDSAMYFCASSGVGGPRETQYFGPGTRLLVL.

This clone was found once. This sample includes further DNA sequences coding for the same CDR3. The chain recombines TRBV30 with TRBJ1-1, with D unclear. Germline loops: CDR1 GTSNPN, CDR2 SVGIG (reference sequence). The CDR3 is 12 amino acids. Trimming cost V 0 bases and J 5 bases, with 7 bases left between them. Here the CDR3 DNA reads TGTGCCTGGAGTGTAGTAGGAACTGAAGCTTTCTTT. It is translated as CAWSVVGTEAFF.

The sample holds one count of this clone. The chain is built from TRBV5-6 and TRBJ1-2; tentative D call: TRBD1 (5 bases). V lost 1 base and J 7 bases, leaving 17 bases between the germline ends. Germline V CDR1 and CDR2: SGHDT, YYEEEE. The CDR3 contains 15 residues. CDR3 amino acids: CASSLHGGTELGYTF. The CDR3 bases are TGTGCCAGCAGCTTGCATGGGGGTACCGAACTTGGCTACACCTTC. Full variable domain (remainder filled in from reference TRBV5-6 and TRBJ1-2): DAGVTQSPTHLIKTRGQQVTLRCSPKSGHDTVSWYQQALGQGPQFIFQYYEEEERQRGNFPDRFSGHQFPNYSSELNVNALLLGDSALYLCASSLHGGTELGYTFGSGTRLTVV.

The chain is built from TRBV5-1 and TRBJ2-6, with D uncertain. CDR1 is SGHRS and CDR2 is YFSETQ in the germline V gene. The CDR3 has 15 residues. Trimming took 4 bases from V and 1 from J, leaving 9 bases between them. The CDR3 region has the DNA TGCGCCAGCAGCGCAGCCGGATCTGGGGCCAACGTCCTGACTTTC. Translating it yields CASSAAGSGANVLTF.

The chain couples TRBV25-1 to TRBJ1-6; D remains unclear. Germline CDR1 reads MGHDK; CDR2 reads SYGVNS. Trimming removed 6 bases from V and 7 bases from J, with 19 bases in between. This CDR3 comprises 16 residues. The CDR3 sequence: CASRDRFRPGNSPLHF. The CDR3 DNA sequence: TGTGCCAGCAGGGATAGGTTTCGGCCGGGGAATTCACCCCTCCACTTT.

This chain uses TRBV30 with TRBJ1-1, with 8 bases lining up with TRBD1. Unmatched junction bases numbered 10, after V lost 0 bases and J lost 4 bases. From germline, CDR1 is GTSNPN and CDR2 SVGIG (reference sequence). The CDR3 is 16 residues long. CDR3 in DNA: TGTGCCTGGAGTGTACGGGGGATTCAGGGGGCCACTGAAGCTTTCTTT. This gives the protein CAWSVRGIQGATEAFF.

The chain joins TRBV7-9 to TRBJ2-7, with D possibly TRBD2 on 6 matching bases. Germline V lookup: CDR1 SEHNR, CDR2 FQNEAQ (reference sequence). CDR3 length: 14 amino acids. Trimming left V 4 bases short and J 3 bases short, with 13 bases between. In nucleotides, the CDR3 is TGTGCCAGCAGCTCCCGGGAGAGGAACTACGAGCAGTACTTC. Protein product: CASSSRERNYEQYF.

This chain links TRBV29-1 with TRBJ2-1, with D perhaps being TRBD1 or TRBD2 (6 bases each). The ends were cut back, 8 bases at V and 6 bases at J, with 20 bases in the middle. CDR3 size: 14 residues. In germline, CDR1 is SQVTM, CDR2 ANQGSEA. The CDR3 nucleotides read TGCAGCAACCGAGGAGGGGGGCTTGGCAATGAGCAGTTCTTC. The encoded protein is CSNRGGGLGNEQFF.

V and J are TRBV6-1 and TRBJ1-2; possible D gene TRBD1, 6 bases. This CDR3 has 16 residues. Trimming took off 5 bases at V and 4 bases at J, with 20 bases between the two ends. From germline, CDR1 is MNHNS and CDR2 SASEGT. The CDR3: CASSQDRPGVAYGYTF. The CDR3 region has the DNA TGTGCCAGCAGTCAAGACCGCCCAGGGGTTGCCTATGGCTACACCTTC.

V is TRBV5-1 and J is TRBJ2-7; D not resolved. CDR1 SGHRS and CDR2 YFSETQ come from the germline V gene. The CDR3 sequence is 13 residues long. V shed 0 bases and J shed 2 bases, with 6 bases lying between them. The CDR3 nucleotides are TGCGCCAGCAGCTTGGACCAGCCCTACGAGCAGTACTTC. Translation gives CASSLDQPYEQYF.